This TCR beta chain derives from a study of blood T cell repertoires in COVID-19. The table came from immunoSEQ multiplex PCR; TCRdb's copy has only in-frame clones and leaves some out. The sample consists of 130,000 or so clones, about nine tenths of them appearing once. The source material was peripheral blood. The TCR sequence derives from a woman in her 70s with COVID-19, enrolled during active disease.

The CDR3 region is CASSRVAANEKLFF. The CDR3, as DNA: TGTGCCAGTTCCAGGGTGGCGGCTAATGAAAAACTGTTTTTT. The rearrangement uses TRBV19 and TRBJ1-4; perhaps TRBD1 as D (5 bases). V was trimmed by 8 bases and J by 3 bases, leaving 13 bases between them. CDR3 size: 14 residues. The V gene's germline CDR1 is LNHDA and CDR2 SQIVND (reference sequence).